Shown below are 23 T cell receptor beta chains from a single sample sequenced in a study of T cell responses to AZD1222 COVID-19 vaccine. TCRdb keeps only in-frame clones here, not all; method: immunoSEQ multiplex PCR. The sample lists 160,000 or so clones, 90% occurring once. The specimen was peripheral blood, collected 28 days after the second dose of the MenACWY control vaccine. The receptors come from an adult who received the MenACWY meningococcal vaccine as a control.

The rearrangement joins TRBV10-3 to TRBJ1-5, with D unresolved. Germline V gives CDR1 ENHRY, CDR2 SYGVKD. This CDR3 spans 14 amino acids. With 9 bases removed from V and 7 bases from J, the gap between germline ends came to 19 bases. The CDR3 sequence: CAIANSWEQQPQHF. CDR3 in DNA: TGTGCCATAGCTAATAGCTGGGAGCAGCAGCCCCAGCATTTT.

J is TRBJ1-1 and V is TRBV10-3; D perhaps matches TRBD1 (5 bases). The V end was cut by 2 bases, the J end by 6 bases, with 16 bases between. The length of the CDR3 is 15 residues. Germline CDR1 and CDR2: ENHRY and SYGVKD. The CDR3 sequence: CAISERLGVGAEAFF. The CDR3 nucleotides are TGTGCCATCAGTGAGCGGCTGGGGGTCGGCGCTGAAGCTTTCTTT.

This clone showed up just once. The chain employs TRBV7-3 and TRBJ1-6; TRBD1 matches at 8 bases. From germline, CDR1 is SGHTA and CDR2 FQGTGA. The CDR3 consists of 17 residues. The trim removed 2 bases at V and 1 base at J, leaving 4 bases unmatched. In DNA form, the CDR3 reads TGTGCCAGCAGCTTACGGACAGGGAGGTCCTATAATTCACCCCTCCACTTT. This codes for CASSLRTGRSYNSPLHF.

This CDR3 reads CASSQGRTSGTDEQFF. The DNA for the CDR3 is TGCGCCAGCAGCCAAGGGAGGACTAGCGGGACTGATGAGCAGTTCTTC. The V and J genes are TRBV4-3 and TRBJ2-1, with TRBD2 matching over 12 bases. The V and J ends lost 1 base and 8 bases, in that order; junction bases with no gene match: 6. Germline-derived CDR1 and CDR2 are LGHNA and YSLEER. This CDR3 has 16 amino acids.

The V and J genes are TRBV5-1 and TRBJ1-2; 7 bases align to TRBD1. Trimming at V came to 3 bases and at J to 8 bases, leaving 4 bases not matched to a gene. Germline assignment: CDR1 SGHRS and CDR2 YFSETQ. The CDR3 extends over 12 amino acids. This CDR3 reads CASSSDRDGYTF. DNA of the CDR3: TGCGCCAGCAGCTCAGACAGGGACGGCTACACCTTC.

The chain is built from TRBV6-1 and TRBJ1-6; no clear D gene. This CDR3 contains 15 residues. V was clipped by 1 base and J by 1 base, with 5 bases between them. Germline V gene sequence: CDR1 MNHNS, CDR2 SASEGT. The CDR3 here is CASSEGGSYNSPLHF. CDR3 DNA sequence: TGTGCCAGCAGTGAAGGGGGTTCCTATAATTCACCCCTCCACTTT.

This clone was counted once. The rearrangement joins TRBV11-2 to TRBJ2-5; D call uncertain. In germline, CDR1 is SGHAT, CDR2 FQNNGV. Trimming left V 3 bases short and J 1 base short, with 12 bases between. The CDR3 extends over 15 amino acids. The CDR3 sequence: CASSFFGPGQETQYF. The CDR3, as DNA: TGTGCCAGCAGCTTTTTCGGCCCCGGCCAAGAGACCCAGTACTTC.

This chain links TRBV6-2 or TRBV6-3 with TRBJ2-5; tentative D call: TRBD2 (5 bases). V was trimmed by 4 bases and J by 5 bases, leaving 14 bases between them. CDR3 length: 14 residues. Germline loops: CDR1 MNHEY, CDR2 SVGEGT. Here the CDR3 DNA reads TGTGCCAGCAGTTTTGGCGGGTTCCAGGAGACCCAGTACTTC. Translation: CASSFGGFQETQYF.

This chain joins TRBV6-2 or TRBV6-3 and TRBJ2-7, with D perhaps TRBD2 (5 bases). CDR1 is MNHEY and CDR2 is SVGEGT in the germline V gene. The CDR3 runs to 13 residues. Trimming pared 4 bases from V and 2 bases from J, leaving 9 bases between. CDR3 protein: CASSSRETYEQYF. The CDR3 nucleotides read TGTGCCAGCAGTTCCCGGGAAACCTACGAGCAGTACTTC.

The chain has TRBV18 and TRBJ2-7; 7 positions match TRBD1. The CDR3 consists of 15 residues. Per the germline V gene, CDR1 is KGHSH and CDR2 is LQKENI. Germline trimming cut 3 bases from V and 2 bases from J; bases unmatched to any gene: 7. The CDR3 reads CASSPRGLATYEQYF. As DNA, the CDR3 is TGTGCCAGCTCACCGAGGGGGCTAGCTACCTACGAGCAGTACTTC.

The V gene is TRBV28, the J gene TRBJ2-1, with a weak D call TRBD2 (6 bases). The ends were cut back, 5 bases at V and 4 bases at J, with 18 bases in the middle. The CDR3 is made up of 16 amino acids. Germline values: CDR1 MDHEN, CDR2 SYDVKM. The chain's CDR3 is CASSPRGLYAYNEQFF. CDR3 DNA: TGTGCCAGCAGTCCAAGGGGACTTTATGCATACAATGAGCAGTTCTTC.

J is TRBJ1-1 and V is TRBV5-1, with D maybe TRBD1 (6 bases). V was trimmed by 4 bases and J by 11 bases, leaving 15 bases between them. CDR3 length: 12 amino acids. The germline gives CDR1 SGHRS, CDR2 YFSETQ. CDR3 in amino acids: CASSLSGEEAFF. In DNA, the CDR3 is TGCGCCAGCAGCCTATCAGGGGAAGAGGCTTTCTTT.

CDR3 protein: CASSHELGLQNEQFF. The CDR3 DNA reads TGCGCCAGCAGCCATGAACTAGGTCTCCAGAATGAGCAGTTCTTC. The gene calls are TRBV4-3 and TRBJ2-1; maybe TRBD2 (5 bases). Germline lookup yields CDR1 LGHNA and CDR2 YSLEER. This CDR3 contains 15 residues. Trimming cost V 3 bases and J 7 bases, with 16 bases left between them.

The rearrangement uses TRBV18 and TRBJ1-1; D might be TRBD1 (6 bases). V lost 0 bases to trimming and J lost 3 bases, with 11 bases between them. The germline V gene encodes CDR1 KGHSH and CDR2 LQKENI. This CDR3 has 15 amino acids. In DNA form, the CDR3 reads TGTGCCAGCTCACCACCGTCCAGGGGCGACACTGAAGCTTTCTTT. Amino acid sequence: CASSPPSRGDTEAFF.

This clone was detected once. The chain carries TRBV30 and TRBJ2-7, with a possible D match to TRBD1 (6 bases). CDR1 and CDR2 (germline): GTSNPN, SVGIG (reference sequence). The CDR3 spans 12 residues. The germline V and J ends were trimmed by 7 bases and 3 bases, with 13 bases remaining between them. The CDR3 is CAFGTFFYEQYF. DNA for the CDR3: TGTGCCTTCGGGACATTCTTCTACGAGCAGTACTTC. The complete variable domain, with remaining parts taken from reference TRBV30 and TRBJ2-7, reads SQTIHQWPATLVQPVGSPLSLECTVEGTSNPNLYWYRQAAGRGLQLLFYSVGIGQISSEVPQNLSASRPQDRQFILSSKKLLLSDSGFYLCAFGTFFYEQYFGPGTRLTVT.

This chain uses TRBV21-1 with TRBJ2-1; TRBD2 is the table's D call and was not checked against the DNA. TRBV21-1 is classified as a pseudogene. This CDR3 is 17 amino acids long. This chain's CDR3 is CASSKVSAGGGNNEQFF. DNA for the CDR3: TGTGCCAGCAGCAAAGTCTCAGCGGGAGGGGGGAACAATGAGCAGTTCTTC.

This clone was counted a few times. The CDR3 DNA reads as TGTGCCAGCTCACCACCTCCAGTTAACACTGAAGCTTTCTTT. Residues: CASSPPPVNTEAFF. The chain uses TRBV18 and TRBJ1-1; D not resolved. V lost 0 bases and J 2 bases, leaving 7 bases between the germline ends. Germline assignment: CDR1 KGHSH and CDR2 LQKENI. CDR3 size: 14 residues.

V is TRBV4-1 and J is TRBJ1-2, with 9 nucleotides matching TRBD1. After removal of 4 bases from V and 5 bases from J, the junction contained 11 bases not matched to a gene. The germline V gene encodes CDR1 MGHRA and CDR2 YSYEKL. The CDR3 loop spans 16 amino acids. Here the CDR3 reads CASSPQSRDREYGYTF. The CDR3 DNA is TGCGCCAGCAGCCCCCAAAGCCGGGACAGGGAATATGGCTACACCTTC.

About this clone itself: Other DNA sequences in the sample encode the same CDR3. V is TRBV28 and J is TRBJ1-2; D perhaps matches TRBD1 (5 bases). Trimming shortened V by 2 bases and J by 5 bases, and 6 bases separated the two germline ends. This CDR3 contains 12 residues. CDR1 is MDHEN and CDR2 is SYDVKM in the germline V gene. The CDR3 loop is CASSLGAYGYTF. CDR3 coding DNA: TGTGCCAGCAGTTTAGGGGCTTATGGCTACACCTTC.

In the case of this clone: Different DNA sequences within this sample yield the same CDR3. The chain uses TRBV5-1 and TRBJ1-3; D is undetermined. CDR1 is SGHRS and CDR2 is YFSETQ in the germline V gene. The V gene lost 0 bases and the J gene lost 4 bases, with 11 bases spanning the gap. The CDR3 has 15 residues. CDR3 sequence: CASSLEGLGGNTIYF. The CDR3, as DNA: TGCGCCAGCAGCTTGGAAGGACTGGGAGGAAACACCATATATTTT.

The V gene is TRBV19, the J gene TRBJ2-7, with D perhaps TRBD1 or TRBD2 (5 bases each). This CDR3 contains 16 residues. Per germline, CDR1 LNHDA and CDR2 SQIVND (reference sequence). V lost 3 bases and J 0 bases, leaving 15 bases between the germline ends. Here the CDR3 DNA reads TGTGCCAGTAGTATGAGACACGGGACGGCCTCCTACGAGCAGTACTTC. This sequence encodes CASSMRHGTASYEQYF. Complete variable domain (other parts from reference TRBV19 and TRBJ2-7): DGGITQSPKYLFRKEGQNVTLSCEQNLNHDAMYWYRQDPGQGLRLIYYSQIVNDFQKGDIAEGYSVSREKKESFPLTVTSAQKNPTAFYLCASSMRHGTASYEQYFGPGTRLTVT.

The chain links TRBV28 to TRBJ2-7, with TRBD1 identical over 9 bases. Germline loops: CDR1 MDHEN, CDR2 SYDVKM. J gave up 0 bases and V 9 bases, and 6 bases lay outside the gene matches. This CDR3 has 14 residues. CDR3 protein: CASGDRGDSYEQYF. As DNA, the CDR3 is TGTGCCAGTGGAGACAGGGGGGACTCCTACGAGCAGTACTTC.

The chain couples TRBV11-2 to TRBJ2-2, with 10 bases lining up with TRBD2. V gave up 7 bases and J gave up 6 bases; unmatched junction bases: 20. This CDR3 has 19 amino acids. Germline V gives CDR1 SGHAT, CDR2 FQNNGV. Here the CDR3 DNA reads TGTGCCAGCACCACCCCAGGGATTAGCGGGAGGAGAGTCGCCGGGGAGCTGTTTTTT. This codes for CASTTPGISGRRVAGELFF.